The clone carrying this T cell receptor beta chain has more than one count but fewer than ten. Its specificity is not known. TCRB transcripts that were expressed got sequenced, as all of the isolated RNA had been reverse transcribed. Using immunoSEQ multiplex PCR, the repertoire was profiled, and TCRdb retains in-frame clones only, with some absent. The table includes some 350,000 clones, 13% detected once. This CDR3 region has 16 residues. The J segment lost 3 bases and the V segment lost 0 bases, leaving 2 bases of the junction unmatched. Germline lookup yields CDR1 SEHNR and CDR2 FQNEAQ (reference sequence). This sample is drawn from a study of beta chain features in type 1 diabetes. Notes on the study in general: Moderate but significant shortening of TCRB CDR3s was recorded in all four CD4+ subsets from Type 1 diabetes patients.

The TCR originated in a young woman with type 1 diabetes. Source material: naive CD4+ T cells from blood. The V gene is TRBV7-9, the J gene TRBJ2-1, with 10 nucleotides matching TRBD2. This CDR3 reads CASSLAASGSYNEQFF. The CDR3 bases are TGTGCCAGCAGCTTAGCGGCTAGCGGGAGCTACAATGAGCAGTTCTTC.